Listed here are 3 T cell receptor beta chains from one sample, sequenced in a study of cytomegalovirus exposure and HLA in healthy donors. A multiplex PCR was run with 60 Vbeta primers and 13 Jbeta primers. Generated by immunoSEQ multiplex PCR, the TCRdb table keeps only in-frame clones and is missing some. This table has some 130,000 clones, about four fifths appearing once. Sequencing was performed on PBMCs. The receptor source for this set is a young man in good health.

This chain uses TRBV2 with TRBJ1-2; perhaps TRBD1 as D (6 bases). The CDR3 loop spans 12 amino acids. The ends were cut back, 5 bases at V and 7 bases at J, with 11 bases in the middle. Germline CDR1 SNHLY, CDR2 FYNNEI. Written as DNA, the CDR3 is TGTGCCAGCAGTTTAGGGGGTTCTGGCTACACCTTC. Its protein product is CASSLGGSGYTF.

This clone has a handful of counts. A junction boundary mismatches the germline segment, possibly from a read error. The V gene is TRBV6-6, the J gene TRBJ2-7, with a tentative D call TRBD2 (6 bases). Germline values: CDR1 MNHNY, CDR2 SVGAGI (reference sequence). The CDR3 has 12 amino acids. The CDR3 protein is CASSRRPGTPNF. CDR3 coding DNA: TGTGCCAGCAGTCGACGTCCCGGGACTCCTAACTTC.

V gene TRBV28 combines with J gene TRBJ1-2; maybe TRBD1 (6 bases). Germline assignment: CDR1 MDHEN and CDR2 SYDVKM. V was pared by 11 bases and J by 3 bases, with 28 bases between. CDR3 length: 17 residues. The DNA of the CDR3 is TGTGCCCACCGGACAGCATCTCGGTCGGTCCTCGACTATGGCTACACCTTC. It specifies CAHRTASRSVLDYGYTF.